Listed below are T cell receptor beta chains from one sample, sequenced in a study of T cell responses to AZD1222 COVID-19 vaccine. Here immunoSEQ multiplex PCR was the method, and the copy in TCRdb shows in-frame clones only, minus some. The data show some 140,000 clones, approximately 90% seen once. Sequenced here: peripheral blood, sampled on day 0 of AZD1222 vaccination. Receptor source: an adult in good health. Each CDR3 is given with its conserved first and last residue. The D gene is left open where the match is weak. Not all rows give a size; the values are once, few, many and, for expanded clones, a class.

NA	TRBV12-3/TRBV12-4	TRBJ2-3	NA	CASSLTPEDTQYF	TGTGCCAGCAGCTTAACCCCGGAGGATACGCAGTATTTT
NA	TRBV6-5	TRBJ2-3	TRBD2	CASSYLSGGLTDTQYF	TGTGCCAGCAGTTATCTGAGCGGGGGGCTCACAGATACGCAGTATTTT
NA	TRBV28	TRBJ2-1	NA	CASSLLLAFNEQFF	TGTGCCAGCAGTTTATTACTAGCCTTCAATGAGCAGTTCTTC
NA	TRBV12-3/TRBV12-4	TRBJ2-1	NA	CASSLTVNEQFF	TGTGCCAGCAGTTTAACAGTCAATGAGCAGTTCTTC
NA	TRBV14	TRBJ1-2	NA	CASSQETGGLAGYTF	TGTGCCAGCAGCCAAGAGACAGGAGGGTTGGCGGGCTACACCTTC
once	TRBV5-1	TRBJ1-1	TRBD1	CASSLDPTGQGYTEAFF	TGCGCCAGCAGCTTGGACCCCACCGGACAGGGTTACACTGAAGCTTTCTTT
NA	TRBV3-1/TRBV3-2	TRBJ2-2	NA	CASSQWGAVNTGELFF	TGTGCCAGCAGCCAATGGGGGGCAGTGAACACCGGGGAGCTGTTTTTT
NA	TRBV11-3	TRBJ2-7	TRBD1	CASSHRGSSYEQYF	TGTGCCAGCAGCCACAGGGGGTCCTCCTACGAGCAGTACTTC
NA	TRBV24-1	TRBJ2-5	NA	CATSDPFGGQETQYF	TGTGCCACCAGTGATCCTTTCGGGGGGCAGGAGACCCAGTACTTC
NA	TRBV6-2/TRBV6-3	TRBJ2-1	NA	CASSYSSNEQFF	TGTGCCAGCAGTTACTCGTCCAATGAGCAGTTCTTC
few	TRBV11-3	TRBJ1-1	NA	CASRGGAPEAFF	TGTGCCAGCAGGGGGGGGGCCCCTGAAGCTTTCTTT
NA	TRBV6-1	TRBJ2-7	NA	CASSEVRSAEQYF	TGTGCCAGCAGTGAGGTCAGGTCGGCCGAGCAGTACTTC
NA	TRBV7-2	TRBJ2-2	TRBD1	CASSLEGAPGELFF	TGTGCCAGCAGCTTAGAGGGGGCGCCTGGGGAGCTGTTTTTT